These T cell receptor beta chains were read from a single sample in a study of post-analysis software for immune sequencing data. TCRdb redid the calling of the PCR reads with MiXCR, one entry per CDR3 protein. The sample contains some 800,000 distinct CDR3 sequences, around 42% of which appear only once. Specimen: blood. These receptors originate from a girl aged 10 to 17 with multiple sclerosis. Each CDR3 is given with its conserved first and last residue. A D gene is named only where the DNA matches it firmly. Some rows mark clone size as missing; the rest say once, few, many or name a class of expanded clone.

>13|TRBJ1-1|TRBV29-1|-|-
TGCAGCGTTGCCGGACGGAGGAACACTGAAGCTTTCTTT
CSVAGRRNTEAFF
>15|TRBJ2-4|TRBV6-5|few|-
TGTGCCAGCAGTTACTCGAACCAGCCAGGAAACATTCAGTACTTC
CASSYSNQPGNIQYF
>10|TRBJ1-1|TRBV29-1|-|-
TGCAGCGTTTCGGACGGGGAAGCTTTCTTT
CSVSDGEAFF
>15|TRBJ2-1|TRBV5-1|-|TRBD2
TGCGCCAGCAGCTCTGGGACTAGCGGGAGCTATGAGCAGTTCTTC
CASSSGTSGSYEQFF
>16|TRBJ2-3|TRBV7-2|-|-
TGTGCCAGCAGCTCCTCCTCTAGCGTCAGCACAGATACGCAGTATTTT
CASSSSSSVSTDTQYF
>12|TRBJ2-5|TRBV20-1|-|-
TGCAGTGCCACAGTAGAACAAGAGACCCAGTACTTC
CSATVEQETQYF
>16|TRBJ2-1|TRBV7-2|-|TRBD2
TGTGCCAGCAGCCTCCCTGGGACTAGCGGGAGTGGTGAGCAGTTCTTC
CASSLPGTSGSGEQFF
>13|TRBJ1-2|TRBV12-3/TRBV12-4|-|-
TGTGCCAGCAGTTTAAAACAGCGCTATGGCTACACCTTC
CASSLKQRYGYTF
>15|TRBJ2-3|TRBV2|-|TRBD1
TGTGCCAGCAGTGAAGGGGACAGGGTTGCAGATACGCAGTATTTT
CASSEGDRVADTQYF
>15|TRBJ2-7|TRBV4-3|-|-
TGCGCCAGCAGCCCCTCTCGACAGAATCCCTACGAGCAGTACTTC
CASSPSRQNPYEQYF
>13|TRBJ2-1|TRBV28|-|-
TGTGCCAGCAGTATTGACAGTTACAATGAGCAGTTCTTC
CASSIDSYNEQFF
>17|TRBJ2-2|TRBV29-1|few|TRBD2
TGCAGCGTTGAAGATGCAAGTAGCGGGAGGAGGTCCGGGGAGCTGTTTTTT
CSVEDASSGRRSGELFF
>15|TRBJ2-7|TRBV5-6|few|-
TGTGCCAGCAGTTTCGGAGGGCCGAGCTCCTACGAGCAGTACTTC
CASSFGGPSSYEQYF
>24|TRBJ2-3|TRBV10-3|once|TRBD2
TGTGCCATCAGGTCCGATCGGACTAGCGGGCATCCACTAAAAAGACTGGGGGGCACAGATACGCAGTATTTT
CAIRSDRTSGHPLKRLGGTDTQYF
>13|TRBJ2-5|TRBV20-1|few|-
TGCAGTGCTAGAGATAGTGAGTTCCGCGAGCGGTACTTC
CSARDSEFRERYF
>15|TRBJ2-1|TRBV7-2|-|TRBD1
TGTGCCAGCAGCTTAACAGGGGTAGGCTACAATGAGCAGTTCTTC
CASSLTGVGYNEQFF
>14|TRBJ2-5|TRBV7-2|-|-
TGTGCCAGCAGCTTAGGGAGAGGGACGGAGACCCAGTACTTC
CASSLGRGTETQYF
>15|TRBJ2-3|TRBV7-3|-|TRBD1
TGTGCCAGCAGCTTAGGGCAGGGGGACACAGATACGCAGTATTTT
CASSLGQGDTDTQYF
>17|TRBJ2-3|TRBV27|-|TRBD1
TGTGCCAGCAGTCTTGGGACAGGGGCTTACACGACAGATACGCAGTATTTT
CASSLGTGAYTTDTQYF
>15|TRBJ2-7|TRBV11-2|once|-
TGTGCCAGCAGCTTATACGAGGCGGCCTACTACGAGCAGTACTTC
CASSLYEAAYYEQYF
>11|TRBJ1-1|TRBV29-1|-|-
TGCAGCGTTGGTTTCGCCTCTGAAGCTTTCTTT
CSVGFASEAFF
>14|TRBJ1-1|TRBV7-9|-|-
TGTGCCAGCAGCTACTGGACAGCTAACACTGAAGCTTTCTTT
CASSYWTANTEAFF
>12|TRBJ2-3|TRBV28|few|-
TGTGCCAGCAGTTCCCAGGGTGGCACGCAGTATTTT
CASSSQGGTQYF
>14|TRBJ2-7|TRBV7-3|-|-
TGTGCCAGCAGCTTAATCCTGGGGGCCTACGAGCAGTACTTC
CASSLILGAYEQYF
>16|TRBJ2-1|TRBV7-3|-|TRBD2
TGTGCCAGCAGCCCAACTAGCGGGAGTTTTAGGAATGAGCAGTTCTTC
CASSPTSGSFRNEQFF
>17|TRBJ2-5|TRBV12-3/TRBV12-4|few|TRBD1
TGTGCCAGCAGTTTCCGGGGGACAGGGGCTTCCCAAGAGACCCAGTACTTC
CASSFRGTGASQETQYF
>17|TRBJ2-5|TRBV4-2|-|TRBD2
TGTGCCAGCAGCCAAGATGAGTTGGCGGGAGTTTACAATGAGCAGTACTTC
CASSQDELAGVYNEQYF
>12|TRBJ2-4|TRBV28|-|TRBD2
TGTGCCAGCGGGAGGGCCCGGAACATTCAGTACTTC
CASGRARNIQYF
>15|TRBJ2-1|TRBV6-2/TRBV6-3|-|TRBD2
TGTGCCAGCAGTCCCCTGATAGCGGGAGAAGGTGAGCAGTTCTTC
CASSPLIAGEGEQFF
>12|TRBJ2-1|TRBV7-9|-|TRBD2
TGTGCCAGCAGTGGCCTAGCGGGATCCAAGTTCTTC
CASSGLAGSKFF
>13|TRBJ1-5|TRBV3-1|few|-
TGTGCCAGCAGCCAAAGACGGGATCAGCCCCAGCATTTT
CASSQRRDQPQHF
>16|TRBJ2-7|TRBV3-1|-|TRBD1
TGTGCCAGCAGCCACTACAGGGGGGCCGCCGTGGACGAGCAGTACTTC
CASSHYRGAAVDEQYF
>13|TRBJ1-2|TRBV29-1|-|-
TGCAGCGTTGACACAGGAGCCGACTATGGCTACACCTTC
CSVDTGADYGYTF
>16|TRBJ2-7|TRBV6-6|-|TRBD2
TGTGCCAGCAGTTACTCGGAGACTAGCGGGATCCACGAGCAGTACTTC
CASSYSETSGIHEQYF
>15|TRBJ1-1|TRBV20-1|-|-
TGCAGTGCTAGAGAGGTACAGCTTATGAACACTGAAGCTTTCTTT
CSAREVQLMNTEAFF
>14|TRBJ2-5|TRBV7-3|once|-
TGTGCCAGCAGCTTAGGACCTGATGGTGAGACCCAGTACTTC
CASSLGPDGETQYF